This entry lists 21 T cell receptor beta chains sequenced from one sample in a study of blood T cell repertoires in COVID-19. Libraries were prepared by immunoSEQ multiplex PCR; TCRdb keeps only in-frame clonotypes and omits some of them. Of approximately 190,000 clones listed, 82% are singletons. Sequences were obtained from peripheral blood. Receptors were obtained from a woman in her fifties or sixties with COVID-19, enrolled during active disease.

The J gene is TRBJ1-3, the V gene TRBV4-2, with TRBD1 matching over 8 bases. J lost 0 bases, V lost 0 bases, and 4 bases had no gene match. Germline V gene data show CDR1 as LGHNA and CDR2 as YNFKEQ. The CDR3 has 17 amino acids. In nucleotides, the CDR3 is TGTGCCAGCAGCCAAGATTGGCAGGGGGCCTCTGGAAACACCATATATTTT. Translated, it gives CASSQDWQGASGNTIYF.

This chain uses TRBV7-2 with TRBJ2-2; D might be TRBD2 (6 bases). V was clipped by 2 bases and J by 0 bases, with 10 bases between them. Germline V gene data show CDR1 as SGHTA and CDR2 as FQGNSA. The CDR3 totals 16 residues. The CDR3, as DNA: TGTGCCAGCAGCTTACGGGGAGGATCGAACACCGGGGAGCTGTTTTTT. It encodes CASSLRGGSNTGELFF.

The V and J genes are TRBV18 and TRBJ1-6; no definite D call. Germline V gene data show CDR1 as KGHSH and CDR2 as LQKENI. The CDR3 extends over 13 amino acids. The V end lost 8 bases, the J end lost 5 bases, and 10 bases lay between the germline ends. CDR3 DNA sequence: TGTGCCAGCCGACAATTAGATAATTCACCCCTCCACTTT. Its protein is CASRQLDNSPLHF.

CDR3 loop: CASSGGANVLTF. The CDR3, as DNA: TGTGCCAGCTCGGGTGGGGCCAACGTCCTGACTTTC. The chain combines TRBV7-9 with TRBJ2-6; D is uncertain. V lost 8 bases to trimming and J lost 3 bases, with 5 bases between them. Germline loops: CDR1 SEHNR, CDR2 FQNEAQ (reference sequence). The CDR3 runs 12 residues.

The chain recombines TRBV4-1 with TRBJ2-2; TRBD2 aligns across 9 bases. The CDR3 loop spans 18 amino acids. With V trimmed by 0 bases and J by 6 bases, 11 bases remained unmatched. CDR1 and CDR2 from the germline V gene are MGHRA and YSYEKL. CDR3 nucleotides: TGCGCCAGCAGCCAAGATCTAGGCGGGAGGGCATCCCCCGGGGAGCTGTTTTTT. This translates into CASSQDLGGRASPGELFF.

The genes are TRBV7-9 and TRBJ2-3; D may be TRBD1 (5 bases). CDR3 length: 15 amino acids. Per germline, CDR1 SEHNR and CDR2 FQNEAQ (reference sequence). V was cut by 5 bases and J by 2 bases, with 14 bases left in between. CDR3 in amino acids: CASSLGVGSTDTQYF. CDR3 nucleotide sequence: TGTGCCAGCAGCCTAGGGGTCGGGTCCACAGATACGCAGTATTTT.

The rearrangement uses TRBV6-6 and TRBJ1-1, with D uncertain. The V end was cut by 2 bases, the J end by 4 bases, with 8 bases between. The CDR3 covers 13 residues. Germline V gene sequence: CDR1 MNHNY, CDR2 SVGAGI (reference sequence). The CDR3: CASSYVRGTEAFF. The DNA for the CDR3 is TGTGCCAGCAGTTACGTGCGTGGCACTGAAGCTTTCTTT.

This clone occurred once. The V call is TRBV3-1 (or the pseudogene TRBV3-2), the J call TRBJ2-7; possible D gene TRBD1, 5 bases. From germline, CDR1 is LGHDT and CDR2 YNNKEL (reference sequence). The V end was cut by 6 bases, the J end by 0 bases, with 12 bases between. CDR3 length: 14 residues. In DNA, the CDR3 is TGTGCCAGCAGACACAGGATGAGCTCCTACGAGCAGTACTTC. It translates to CASRHRMSSYEQYF.

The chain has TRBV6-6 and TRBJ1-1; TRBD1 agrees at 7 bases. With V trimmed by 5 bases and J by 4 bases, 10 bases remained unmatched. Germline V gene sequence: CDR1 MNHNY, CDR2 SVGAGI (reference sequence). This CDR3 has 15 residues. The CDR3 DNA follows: TGTGCCAGCAGTAACCGGGGCCAGGGGGGCACTGAAGCTTTCTTT. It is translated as CASSNRGQGGTEAFF.

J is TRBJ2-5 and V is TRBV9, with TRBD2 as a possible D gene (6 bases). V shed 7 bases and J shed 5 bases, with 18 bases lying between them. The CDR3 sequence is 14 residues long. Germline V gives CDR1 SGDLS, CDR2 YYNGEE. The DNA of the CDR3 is TGTGCCAGCCAAGCGGGTAGTGGTGGCGAGACCCAGTACTTC. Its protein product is CASQAGSGGETQYF.

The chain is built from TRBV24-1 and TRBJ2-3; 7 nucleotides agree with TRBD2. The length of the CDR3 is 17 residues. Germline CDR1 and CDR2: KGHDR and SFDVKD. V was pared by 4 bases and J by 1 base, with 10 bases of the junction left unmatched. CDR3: CATSDGRRGRGTDTQYF. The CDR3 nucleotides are TGTGCCACCAGTGACGGGAGGAGGGGTCGGGGCACAGATACGCAGTATTTT.

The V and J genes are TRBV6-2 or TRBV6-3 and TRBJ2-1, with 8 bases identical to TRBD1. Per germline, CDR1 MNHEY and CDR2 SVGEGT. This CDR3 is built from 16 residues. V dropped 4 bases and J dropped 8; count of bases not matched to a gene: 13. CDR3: CASSSPRQGASYEQFF. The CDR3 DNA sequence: TGTGCCAGCAGTTCCCCCCGCCAGGGGGCAAGTTATGAGCAGTTCTTC.

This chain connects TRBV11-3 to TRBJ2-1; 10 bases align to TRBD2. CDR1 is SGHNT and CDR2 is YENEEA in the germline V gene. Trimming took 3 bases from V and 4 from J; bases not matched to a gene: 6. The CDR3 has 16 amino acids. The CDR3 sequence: CASSLAGTSVYNEQFF. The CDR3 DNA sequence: TGTGCCAGCAGCTTGGCGGGGACTAGCGTTTACAATGAGCAGTTCTTC.

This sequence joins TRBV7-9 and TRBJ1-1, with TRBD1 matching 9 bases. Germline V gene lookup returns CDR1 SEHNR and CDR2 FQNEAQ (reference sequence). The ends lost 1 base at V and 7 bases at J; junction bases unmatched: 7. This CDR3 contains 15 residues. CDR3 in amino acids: CASSLEGQGKVEAFF. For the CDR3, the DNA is TGTGCCAGCAGCTTAGAAGGACAGGGGAAGGTTGAAGCTTTCTTT.

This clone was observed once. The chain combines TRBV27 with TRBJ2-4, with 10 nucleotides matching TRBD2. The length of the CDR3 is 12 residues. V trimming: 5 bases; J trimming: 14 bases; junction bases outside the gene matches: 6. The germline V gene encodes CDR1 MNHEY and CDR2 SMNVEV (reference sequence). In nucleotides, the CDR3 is TGTGCCAGCAGTCCTAGCGGGAGCAGGGAGTACTTC. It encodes CASSPSGSREYF.

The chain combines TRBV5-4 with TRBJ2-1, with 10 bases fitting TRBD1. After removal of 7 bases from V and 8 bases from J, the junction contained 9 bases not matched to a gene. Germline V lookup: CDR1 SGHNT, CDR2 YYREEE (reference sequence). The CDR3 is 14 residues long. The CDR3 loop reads CASCRTGGLDEQFF. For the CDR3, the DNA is TGTGCCAGCTGCCGGACAGGGGGTTTGGATGAGCAGTTCTTC.

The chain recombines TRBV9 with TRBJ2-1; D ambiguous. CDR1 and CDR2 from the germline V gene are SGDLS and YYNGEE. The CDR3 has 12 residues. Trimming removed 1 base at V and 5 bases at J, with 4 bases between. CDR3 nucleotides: TGTGCCAGCAGCGTAAGCGACAATGAGCAGTTCTTC. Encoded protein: CASSVSDNEQFF.

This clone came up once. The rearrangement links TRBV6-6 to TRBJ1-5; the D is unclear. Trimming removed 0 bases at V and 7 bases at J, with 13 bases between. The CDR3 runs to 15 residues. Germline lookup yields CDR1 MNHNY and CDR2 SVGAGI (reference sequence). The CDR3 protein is CASSYSSGERQPQHF. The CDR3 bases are TGTGCCAGCAGTTACTCGTCCGGGGAAAGGCAGCCCCAGCATTTT.

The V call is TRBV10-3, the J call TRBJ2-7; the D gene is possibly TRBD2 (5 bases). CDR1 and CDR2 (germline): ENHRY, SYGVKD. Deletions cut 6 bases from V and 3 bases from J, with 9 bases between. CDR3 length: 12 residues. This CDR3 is CAIRDSIYEQYV. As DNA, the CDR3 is TGTGCCATCAGGGACTCGATCTACGAGCAGTACGTC.

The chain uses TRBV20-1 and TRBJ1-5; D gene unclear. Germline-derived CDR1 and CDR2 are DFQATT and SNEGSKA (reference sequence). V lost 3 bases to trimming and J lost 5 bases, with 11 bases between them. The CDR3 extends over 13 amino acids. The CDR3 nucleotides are TGCAGTGCTAGTAACCTCCCAGATCAGCCCCAGCATTTT. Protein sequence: CSASNLPDQPQHF.

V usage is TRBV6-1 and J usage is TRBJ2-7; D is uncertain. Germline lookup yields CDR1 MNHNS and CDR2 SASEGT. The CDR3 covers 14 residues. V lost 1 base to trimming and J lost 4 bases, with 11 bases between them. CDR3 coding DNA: TGTGCCAGCAGTGAAGTGGGTGGGCAGTACGAGCAGTACGTC. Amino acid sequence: CASSEVGGQYEQYV.